A single T cell receptor beta chain is shown here with its context. The immunoSEQ assay was v3. Each library reached about 2.1 million read pairs, or 5-6 million at deep level. Only in-frame clones appear in the TCRdb table, and some are missing; sequencing was by immunoSEQ multiplex PCR. The repertoire holds about 49,000 clones, approximately 79% seen once, with more than 13% in the top ten. The sample originates from a study of TIL therapy for anti-PD-1-resistant metastatic lung cancer. Time point specified: pre-treatment sample, taken before nivolumab and TIL therapy. Germline V gene data show CDR1 as SGHAT and CDR2 as FQNNGV. The ends were cut back, 5 bases at V and 2 bases at J, with 15 bases in the middle. The CDR3 extends over 15 amino acids.

This specimen consisted of blood, obtained at baseline. This receptor was taken from a man in his 70s with non-small cell lung cancer. This chain joins TRBV11-2 and TRBJ2-5; no reliable D call. CDR3 sequence reads: CASSDRQVGQETQYF. CDR3 sequence (DNA): TGTGCCAGCAGCGATAGGCAAGTGGGGCAAGAGACCCAGTACTTC.